This TCR beta chain was sequenced in a study of glioma-infiltrating T cells. Study-level information: Glioma patients had dexamethasone for six or fewer days before surgery.

Trimming cost V 0 bases and J 3 bases, with 11 bases left between them. Germline V gene sequence: CDR1 LGHNA, CDR2 YSLEER. The length of the CDR3 is 15 residues. This clonotype has at least ten counts. The iRepertoire nested amplicon-rescue multiplex PCR amplified TCR alpha and beta CDR3s from RNA. TCRdb analysed the multiplex PCR reads with MiXCR anew, one entry per CDR3 protein. Of 300,000 to 450,000 distinct CDR3 sequences in the sample, roughly two fifths were seen once. The chain links TRBV4-3 to TRBJ1-2; D gene uncertain. This TCR came from a human donor with low-grade glioma or glioblastoma, undergoing nonglioma brain surgery, or in good health (not recorded which). The source material was glioma tissue, nonneoplastic brain tissue, or PBMCs (not recorded which). The CDR3 spells CASSQEHRSDYGYTF. In DNA form, the CDR3 reads TGCGCCAGCAGCCAAGAACACCGCTCGGACTATGGCTACACCTTC.